Sequencing of this T cell receptor beta chain was carried out in a study of Tregs in tolerant kidney transplant recipients. Overall study context: CD4+CD25+CD127- cells came from roughly 3-day belatacept mixed lymphocyte reactions, some with approximately five-day graft donor restimulation. Points from the study as a whole: The most relevant donor-specific Treg TCRbeta repertoire apparently came from expansion with activated donor B cells.

This clone was detected only once. As yet, its antigen is unknown. The germline gene is not matched at one end of the junction; a read error may be the cause. Other nucleotide sequences from this sample produce the same CDR3. This CDR3 is 14 amino acids long. The germline V gene has CDR1 SEHNR and CDR2 FQNEAQ (reference sequence). Clones were read by immunoSEQ multiplex PCR, and TCRdb kept only the in-frame ones, dropping some. The sample lists around 21,000 clones, approximately 65% occurring once. Sequencing input: Tregs from blood cultured with allogeneic cells. This TCR derives from a human donor in good health. This sequence joins TRBV7-9 and TRBJ2-2; 7 nucleotides align to TRBD1. CDR3 bases: TGTGCCAGCAGCGGGGGACAGTACACTGGGGAGCTGTTTTTT. Encoded protein: CASSGGQYTGELFF.